This T cell receptor (beta chain) originates from a study of blood T cell repertoires in COVID-19. Study background: Spain, Italy and the United States supplied samples that represented acute and convalescent COVID-19. The cDNA or gDNA used as material had been derived from T cells, B-cell-depleted T cells, or PBMCs.

In the original processing: Cell counts per sample came from amplifying reference gene primers. Measured with immunoSEQ multiplex PCR; TCRdb has only the in-frame clones, and not every one. V, J and clone size derive from that table, while D and trimming were established from the DNA sequence. This sample yields roughly 250,000 clones, of which more than 70% are seen a single time; roughly 7.8% belongs to the top ten. Germline trimming cut 2 bases from V and 4 bases from J; bases unmatched to any gene: 7. In germline, CDR1 is GTSNPN, CDR2 SVGIG (reference sequence). The CDR3 contains 15 residues. V and J are TRBV30 and TRBJ1-1; TRBD1 agrees at 10 bases. Specimen: peripheral blood. This receptor was obtained from a man aged 40-49 years with active or convalescent COVID-19. In DNA form, the CDR3 reads TGTGCCTGGAGTTGGGACGGACAGGGGGTCACTGAAGCTTTCTTT. Translation gives CAWSWDGQGVTEAFF. The whole variable domain, filled in from reference TRBV30 and TRBJ1-1, reads SQTIHQWPATLVQPVGSPLSLECTVEGTSNPNLYWYRQAAGRGLQLLFYSVGIGQISSEVPQNLSASRPQDRQFILSSKKLLLSDSGFYLCAWSWDGQGVTEAFFGQGTRLTVV.